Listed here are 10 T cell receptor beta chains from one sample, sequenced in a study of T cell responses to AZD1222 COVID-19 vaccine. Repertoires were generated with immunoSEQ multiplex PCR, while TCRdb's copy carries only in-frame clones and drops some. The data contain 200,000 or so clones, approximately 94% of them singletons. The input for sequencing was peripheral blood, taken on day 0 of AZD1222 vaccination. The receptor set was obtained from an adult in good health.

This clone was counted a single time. The CDR3 region has the DNA TGTGCCAGCAGCTTAGTAGCGGGGAGGTCTGGAAACACCATATATTTT. The encoded protein is CASSLVAGRSGNTIYF. V usage is TRBV7-2 and J usage is TRBJ1-3; no clear D gene. This CDR3 spans 16 amino acids. V shed 1 base and J shed 1 base, with 11 bases lying between them. The germline V gene has CDR1 SGHTA and CDR2 FQGNSA.

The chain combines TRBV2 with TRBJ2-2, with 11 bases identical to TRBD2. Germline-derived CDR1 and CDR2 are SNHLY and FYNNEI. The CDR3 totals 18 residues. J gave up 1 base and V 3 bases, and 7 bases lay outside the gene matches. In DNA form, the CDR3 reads TGTGCCAGCAGTGAGTTAGCGGGAGGGCCAGAGAACACCGGGGAGCTGTTTTTT. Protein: CASSELAGGPENTGELFF. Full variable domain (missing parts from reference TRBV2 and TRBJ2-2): EPEVTQTPSHQVTQMGQEVILRCVPISNHLYFYWYRQILGQKVEFLVSFYNNEISEKSEIFDDQFSVERPDGSNFTLKIRSTKLEDSAMYFCASSELAGGPENTGELFFGEGSRLTVL.

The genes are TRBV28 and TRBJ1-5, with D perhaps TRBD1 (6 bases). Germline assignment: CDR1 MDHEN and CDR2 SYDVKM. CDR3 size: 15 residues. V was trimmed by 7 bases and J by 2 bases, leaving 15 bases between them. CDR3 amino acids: CASKTRQAGNQPQHF. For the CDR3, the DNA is TGTGCCAGCAAAACCCGACAGGCTGGCAATCAGCCCCAGCATTTT.

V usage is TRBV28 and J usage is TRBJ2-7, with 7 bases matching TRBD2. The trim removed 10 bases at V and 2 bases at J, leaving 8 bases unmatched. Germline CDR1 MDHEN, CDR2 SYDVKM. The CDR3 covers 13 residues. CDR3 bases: TGTGCCACTGTAGGGGAGGGGACCTACGAGCAGTACTTC. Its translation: CATVGEGTYEQYF.

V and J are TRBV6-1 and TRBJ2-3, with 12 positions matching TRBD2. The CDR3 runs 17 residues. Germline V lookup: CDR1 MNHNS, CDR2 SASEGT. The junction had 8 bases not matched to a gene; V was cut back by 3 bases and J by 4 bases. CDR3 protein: CASSDQTSGRAADTQYF. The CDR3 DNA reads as TGTGCCAGCAGTGATCAGACTAGCGGGAGAGCGGCAGATACGCAGTATTTT.

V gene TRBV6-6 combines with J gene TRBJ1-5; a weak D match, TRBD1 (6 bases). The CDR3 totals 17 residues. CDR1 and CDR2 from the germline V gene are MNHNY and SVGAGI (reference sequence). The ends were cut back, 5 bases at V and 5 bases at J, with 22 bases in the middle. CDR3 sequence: CASSQTGGTLGYQPQHF. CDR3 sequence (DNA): TGTGCCAGCAGTCAGACCGGGGGGACACTCGGTTATCAGCCCCAGCATTTT.

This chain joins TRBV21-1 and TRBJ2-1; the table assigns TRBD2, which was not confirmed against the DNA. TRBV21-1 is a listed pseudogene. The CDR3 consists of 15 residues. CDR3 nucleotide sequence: TGTGCCAGCAGCAAAGGACTAGCGGGACCCAATGAGCAGTTCTTC. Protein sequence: CASSKGLAGPNEQFF.

The CDR3 sequence: CASSFLDRGENIQYF. The DNA of the CDR3 is TGTGCCAGCAGCTTCTTAGACAGGGGTGAAAACATTCAGTACTTC. V usage is TRBV5-5 and J usage is TRBJ2-4; 8 nucleotides line up with TRBD1. The J segment lost 5 bases and the V segment lost 2 bases, leaving 6 bases of the junction unmatched. The length of the CDR3 is 15 residues. Germline CDR1 reads SGHKS; CDR2 reads YYEKEE (reference sequence).

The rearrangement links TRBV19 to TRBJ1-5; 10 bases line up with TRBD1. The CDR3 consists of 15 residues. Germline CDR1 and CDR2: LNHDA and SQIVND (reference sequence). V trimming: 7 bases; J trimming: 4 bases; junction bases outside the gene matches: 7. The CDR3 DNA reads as TGTGCCAGTACCCCGGGACAGGGGCGTAATCAGCCCCAGCATTTT. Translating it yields CASTPGQGRNQPQHF.

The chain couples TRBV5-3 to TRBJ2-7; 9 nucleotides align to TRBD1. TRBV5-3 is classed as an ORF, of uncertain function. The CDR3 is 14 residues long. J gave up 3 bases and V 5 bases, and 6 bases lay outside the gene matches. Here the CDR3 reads CARSKGQGDYEQYF. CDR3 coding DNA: TGTGCCAGAAGTAAGGGACAGGGCGACTACGAGCAGTACTTC.